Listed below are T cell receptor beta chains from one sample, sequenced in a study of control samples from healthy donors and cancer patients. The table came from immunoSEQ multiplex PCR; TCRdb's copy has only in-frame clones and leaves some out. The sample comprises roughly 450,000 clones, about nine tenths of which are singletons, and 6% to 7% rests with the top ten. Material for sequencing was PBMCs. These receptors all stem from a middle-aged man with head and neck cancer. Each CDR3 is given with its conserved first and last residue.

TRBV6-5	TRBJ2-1	CASSYRKGGYNEQFF
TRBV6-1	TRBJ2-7	CASSERSGGRVYEQYF
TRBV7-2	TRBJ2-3	CASKGQSTDTQYF
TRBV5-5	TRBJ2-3	CASSFVVLQGWDTDTQYF
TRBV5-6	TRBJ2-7	CASSPREGTESYEQYF
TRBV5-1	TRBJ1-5	CASSLGVNQPQHF
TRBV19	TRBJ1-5	CASRAFLGGNQPQHF
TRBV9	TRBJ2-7	CASSVGSGNSYEQYF
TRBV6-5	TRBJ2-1	CASSYRRSNEQFF
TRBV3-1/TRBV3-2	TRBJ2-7	CASSLAGGITYEQYF
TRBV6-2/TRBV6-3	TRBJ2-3	CASSYSAGGTDTQYF
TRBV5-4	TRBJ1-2	CASSLAAGKGGYTF
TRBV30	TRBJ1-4	CAWSAEGGLFF
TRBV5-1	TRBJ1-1	CASSKGQGSATEAFF
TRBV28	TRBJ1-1	CASSPLGQGGYHNTEAFF
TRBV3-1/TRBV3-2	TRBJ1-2	CASSPSKDRDYGYTF
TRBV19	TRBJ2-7	CASSRAGYEQYF
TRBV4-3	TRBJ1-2	CASSQWGQNYGYTF
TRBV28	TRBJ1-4	CASSFPPEDEKLFF
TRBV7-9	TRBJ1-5	CASSSRVEQPQHF
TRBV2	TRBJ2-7	CASSPTYEQYF
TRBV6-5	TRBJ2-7	CASRVNRDLSYEQYF
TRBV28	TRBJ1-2	CASAGDNVYTF
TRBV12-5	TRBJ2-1	CASAKSGEQFF
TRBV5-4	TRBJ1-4	CASSLYRVGEKLFF
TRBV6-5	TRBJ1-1	CASSTPIEAFF